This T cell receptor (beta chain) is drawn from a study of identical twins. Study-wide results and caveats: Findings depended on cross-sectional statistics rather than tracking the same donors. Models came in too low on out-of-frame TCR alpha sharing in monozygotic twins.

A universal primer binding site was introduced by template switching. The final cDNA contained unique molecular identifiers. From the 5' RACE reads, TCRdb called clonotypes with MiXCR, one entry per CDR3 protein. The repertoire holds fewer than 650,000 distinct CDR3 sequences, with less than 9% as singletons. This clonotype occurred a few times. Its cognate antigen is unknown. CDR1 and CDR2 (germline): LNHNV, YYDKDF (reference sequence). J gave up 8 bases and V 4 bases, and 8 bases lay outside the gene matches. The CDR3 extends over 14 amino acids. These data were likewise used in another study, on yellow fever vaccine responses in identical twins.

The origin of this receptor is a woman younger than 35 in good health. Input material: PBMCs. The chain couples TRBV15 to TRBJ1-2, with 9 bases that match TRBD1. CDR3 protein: CATSKQGAEGGYTF. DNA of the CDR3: TGTGCCACCAGCAAACAGGGGGCAGAGGGCGGCTACACCTTC. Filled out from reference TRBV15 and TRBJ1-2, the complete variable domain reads DAMVIQNPRYQVTQFGKPVTLSCSQTLNHNVMYWYQQKSSQAPKLLFHYYDKDFNNEADTPDNFQSRRPNTSFCFLDIRSPGLGDTAMYLCATSKQGAEGGYTFGSGTRLTVV.